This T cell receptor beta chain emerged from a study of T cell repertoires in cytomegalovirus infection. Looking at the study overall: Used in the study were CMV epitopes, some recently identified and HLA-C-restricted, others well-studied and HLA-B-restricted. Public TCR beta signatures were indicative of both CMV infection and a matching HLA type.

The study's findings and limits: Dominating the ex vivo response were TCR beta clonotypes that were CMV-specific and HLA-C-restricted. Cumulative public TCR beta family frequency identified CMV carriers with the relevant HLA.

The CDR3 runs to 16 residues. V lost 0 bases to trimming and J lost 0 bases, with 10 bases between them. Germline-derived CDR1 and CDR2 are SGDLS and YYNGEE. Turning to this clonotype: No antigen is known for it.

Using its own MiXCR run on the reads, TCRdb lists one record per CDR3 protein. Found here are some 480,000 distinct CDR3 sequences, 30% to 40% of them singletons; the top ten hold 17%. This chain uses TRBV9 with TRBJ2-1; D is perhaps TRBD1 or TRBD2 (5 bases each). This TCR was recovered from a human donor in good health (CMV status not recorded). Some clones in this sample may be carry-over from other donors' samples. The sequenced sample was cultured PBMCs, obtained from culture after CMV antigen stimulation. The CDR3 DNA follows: TGTGCCAGCAGCGTAGATTGGGACCGCTCCTACAATGAGCAGTTCTTC. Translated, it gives CASSVDWDRSYNEQFF.